This T cell receptor beta chain was observed in a study of graft-versus-host responses after intestinal transplantation. Looking at the study overall: Uniformly, recipients were administered anti-thymocyte globulin induction with subsequent tacrolimus and steroids for roughly three years.

The germline gives CDR1 SQVTM, CDR2 ANQGSEA. Trimming took 4 bases from V and 4 from J, leaving 17 bases between them. The CDR3 spans 15 residues. The repertoire was sequenced with immunoSEQ multiplex PCR; TCRdb's copy has only in-frame clones and lacks some. Of more than 85,000 clones in the sample, roughly 80% are singletons; the top ten hold around 0.86%. This clone came up once. The antigen remains undetermined. Overall study results and limits: With peak circulating GvH clone levels came an association with early post-transplant HvG declines. Individuals who had graft-donor T cell macrochimerism had allografts that showed high graft-versus-host to host-versus-graft clonal ratios. GvH clones were found in recipient marrow; some appeared first in ileum or blood.

Material: unstimulated CD4+ T cells sorted from spleen or lymph node cells, obtained before intestinal transplant. The source of this sequence is a human donor who received an intestinal transplant. The chain joins TRBV29-1 to TRBJ2-1; tentative D call: TRBD2 (7 bases). The CDR3 reads CSVGGTGRVYNEQFF. In DNA form, the CDR3 reads TGCAGCGTTGGGGGTACAGGGAGGGTTTACAATGAGCAGTTCTTC.